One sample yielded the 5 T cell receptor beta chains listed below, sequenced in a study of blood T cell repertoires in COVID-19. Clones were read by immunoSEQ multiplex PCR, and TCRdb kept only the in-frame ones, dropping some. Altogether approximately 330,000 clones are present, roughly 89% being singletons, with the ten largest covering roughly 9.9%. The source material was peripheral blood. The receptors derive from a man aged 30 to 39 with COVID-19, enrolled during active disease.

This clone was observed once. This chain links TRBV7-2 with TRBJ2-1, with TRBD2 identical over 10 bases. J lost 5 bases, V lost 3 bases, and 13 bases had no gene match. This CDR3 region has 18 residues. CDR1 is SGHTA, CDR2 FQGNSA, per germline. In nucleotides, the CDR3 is TGTGCCAGCAGCTTTACGAGTGGCCTAGCGGGGGTCAACAATGAGCAGTTCTTC. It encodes CASSFTSGLAGVNNEQFF.

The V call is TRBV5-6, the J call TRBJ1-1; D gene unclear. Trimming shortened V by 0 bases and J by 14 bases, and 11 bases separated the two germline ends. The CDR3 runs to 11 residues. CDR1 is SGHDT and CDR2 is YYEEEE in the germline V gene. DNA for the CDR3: TGTGCCAGCAGCTTGGATTACCGGGTCTTCTTT. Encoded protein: CASSLDYRVFF.

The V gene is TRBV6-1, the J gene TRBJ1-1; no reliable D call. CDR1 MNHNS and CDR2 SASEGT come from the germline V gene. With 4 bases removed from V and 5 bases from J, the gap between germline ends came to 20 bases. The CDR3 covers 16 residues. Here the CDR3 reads CASSAPPPGFWTEAFF. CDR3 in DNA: TGTGCCAGCAGTGCTCCCCCTCCCGGGTTTTGGACTGAAGCTTTCTTT.

The CDR3 coding sequence is TGCGCCAGCAGCCTGGATGGCAGTACAGATACGCAGTATTTT. This encodes CASSLDGSTDTQYF. The genes are TRBV5-1 and TRBJ2-3, with D unclear. With 4 bases removed from V and 3 bases from J, the gap between germline ends came to 12 bases. The germline gives CDR1 SGHRS, CDR2 YFSETQ. This CDR3 is 14 amino acids long.

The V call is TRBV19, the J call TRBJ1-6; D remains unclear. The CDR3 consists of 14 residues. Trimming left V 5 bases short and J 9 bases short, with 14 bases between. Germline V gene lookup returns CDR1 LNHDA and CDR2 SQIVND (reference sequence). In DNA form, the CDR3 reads TGTGCCAGTAGTTTCAGAGGGAGTGGTTCACCCCTCCACTTT. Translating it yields CASSFRGSGSPLHF.